These T cell receptor beta chains were read from a single sample in a study of blood T cell repertoires in COVID-19. Sequenced by immunoSEQ multiplex PCR; TCRdb stores in-frame clones only, minus some. Of tens of thousands of clones listed, around 90% are singletons. Sequencing input: peripheral blood. The receptor set was obtained from a woman at least 80 years old with active COVID-19. CDR3s include the opening cysteine and the closing phenylalanine or tryptophan. Fields, in order: V gene, J gene, D gene, clone size, CDR3 protein, CDR3 DNA. The D gene is left open where the match is weak. Rows may omit the clone size; those that give it use once, few, many or a size class.

>TRBV19|TRBJ2-2|TRBD2|few
CASTPGSGANTGELFF
TGTGCCAGTACCCCGGGTAGCGGGGCTAACACCGGGGAGCTGTTTTTT
>TRBV6-1|TRBJ1-5|TRBD1|few
CASSTLDRGDQPQHF
TGTGCCAGCAGTACCCTCGACAGGGGGGATCAGCCCCAGCATTTT
>TRBV30|TRBJ2-1|NA|NA
CAWSAVQVYNEQFF
TGTGCCTGGAGTGCCGTACAGGTGTACAATGAGCAGTTCTTC
>TRBV19|TRBJ1-1|NA|NA
CASSIDRENQAFF
TGTGCCAGTAGTATAGATCGGGAAAATCAAGCTTTCTTT
>TRBV5-1|TRBJ1-1|TRBD1|NA
CASSLKQDRVEAFF
TGCGCCAGCAGCCTAAAACAGGACAGGGTTGAAGCTTTCTTT
>TRBV18|TRBJ1-6|NA|NA
CASSPGAPPLHF
TGTGCCAGCTCACCGGGGGCCCCACCCCTCCACTTT
>TRBV27|TRBJ2-3|TRBD1|once
CASSSQGDTQYF
TGTGCCAGCAGTTCACAGGGGGATACGCAGTATTTT
>TRBV27|TRBJ1-6|NA|NA
CASSRRGADNSPLHF
TGTGCCAGCTCCAGACGTGGGGCGGACAATTCACCCCTCCACTTT
>TRBV5-5|TRBJ2-1|TRBD2|NA
CASSLVGGYNEQFF
TGTGCCAGCAGCTTGGTGGGGGGGTACAATGAGCAGTTCTTC
>TRBV4-3|TRBJ1-1|NA|NA
CASSQEGGAQAFF
TGCGCCAGCAGCCAAGAGGGGGGGGCTCAAGCTTTCTTT
>TRBV5-4|TRBJ1-1|NA|NA
CASSFLPDGTEAFF
TGTGCCAGCAGCTTCCTTCCCGACGGGACAGAAGCTTTCTTT
>TRBV4-3|TRBJ1-1|TRBD1|NA
CASSQDHRGSNTEAFF
TGCGCCAGCAGCCAAGACCACAGGGGATCGAACACTGAAGCTTTCTTT
>TRBV19|TRBJ1-5|TRBD1|once
CASRLQGGINQPQHF
TGTGCCAGTAGGTTACAGGGGGGGATCAATCAGCCCCAGCATTTT
>TRBV6-5|TRBJ2-5|TRBD1|NA
CASTGRRGRAETQYF
TGTGCCAGCACGGGAAGAAGGGGGCGCGCCGAGACCCAGTACTTC
>TRBV29-1|TRBJ1-2|TRBD1|NA
CSVGDSINYGYTF
TGCAGCGTTGGGGACAGCATTAACTATGGCTACACCTTC
>TRBV19|TRBJ1-5|TRBD1|NA
CASSPRTGAANQPQHF
TGTGCCAGTAGTCCACGGACAGGGGCTGCAAATCAGCCCCAGCATTTT
>TRBV7-2|TRBJ2-3|TRBD2|NA
CASSLELSGGAADTQYF
TGTGCCAGCAGCTTAGAACTCAGCGGGGGGGCCGCAGATACGCAGTATTTT
>TRBV11-2|TRBJ1-1|NA|NA
CASSFTGRGTEAFF
TGTGCCAGCAGCTTTACTGGTCGGGGCACTGAAGCTTTCTTT
>TRBV29-1|TRBJ1-2|TRBD1|NA
CSVDIGTANYGYTF
TGCAGCGTCGACATCGGGACAGCTAACTATGGCTACACCTTC
>TRBV5-4|TRBJ1-2|TRBD1|NA
CASSEGRIQGQSGYTF
TGTGCCAGCAGCGAGGGACGAATACAGGGGCAATCTGGCTACACCTTC
>TRBV11-2|TRBJ2-1|NA|NA
CASSLAGRSAEQFF
TGTGCCAGCAGCTTGGCAGGGAGGTCGGCTGAGCAGTTCTTC
>TRBV7-9|TRBJ2-2|TRBD1|NA
CASSRQTGGPREELFF
TGTGCCAGCAGCCGACAAACAGGGGGGCCGAGAGAAGAGCTGTTTTTT
>TRBV29-1|TRBJ1-5|TRBD1|NA
CSVAGQGGQPQHF
TGCAGCGTGGCGGGACAGGGAGGCCAGCCCCAGCATTTT
>TRBV5-6|TRBJ1-2|TRBD1|once
CASSSGQWLGYTF
TGTGCCAGCAGCTCGGGACAGTGGTTGGGCTACACCTTC
>TRBV7-2|TRBJ2-5|TRBD2|NA
CASSLLGGVETQYF
TGTGCCAGCAGCTTACTCGGGGGGGTCGAGACCCAGTACTTC
>TRBV24-1|TRBJ1-5|NA|NA
CATSDLTGGNQPQHF
TGTGCCACCAGTGATTTAACCGGGGGCAATCAGCCCCAGCATTTT
>TRBV24-1|TRBJ2-3|NA|once
CATSDTASAGTDTQYF
TGTGCCACCAGTGATACCGCTAGCGCTGGCACAGATACGCAGTATTTT
>TRBV9|TRBJ2-7|NA|NA
CASSVEGSSVYEQYF
TGTGCCAGCAGCGTAGAAGGGAGCTCAGTCTACGAGCAGTACTTC
>TRBV7-2|TRBJ1-3|NA|NA
CASSSGSSSGNTIYF
TGTGCCAGCAGCTCGGGGTCTTCCTCTGGAAACACCATATATTTT
>TRBV4-1|TRBJ2-7|NA|NA
CASSQGPSPYEQYF
TGCGCCAGCAGCCAAGGGCCCTCTCCCTACGAGCAGTACTTC
>TRBV28|TRBJ2-1|NA|NA
CASSPGGPGSNEQFF
TGTGCCAGCAGTCCCGGGGGGCCGGGCTCCAATGAGCAGTTCTTC
>TRBV7-2|TRBJ2-7|NA|NA
CASSLAGATYEQYF
TGTGCCAGCAGCTTAGCGGGCGCAACCTACGAGCAGTACTTC
>TRBV7-2|TRBJ2-5|TRBD1|NA
CASSFSGGETQYF
TGTGCCAGCAGCTTTTCAGGGGGAGAGACCCAGTACTTC
>TRBV19|TRBJ1-1|TRBD1|NA
CASSIIRQGRGITEAFF
TGTGCCAGTAGTATTATTAGACAGGGGAGAGGTATCACTGAAGCTTTCTTT
>TRBV10-3|TRBJ1-1|TRBD1|NA
CAISGRTGGSLNTEAFF
TGTGCCATCAGTGGGCGGACAGGGGGATCCTTGAACACTGAAGCTTTCTTT
>TRBV6-5|TRBJ1-6|NA|NA
CASRSNRDNSPLHF
TGTGCCAGCAGATCTAACAGGGATAATTCACCCCTCCACTTT
>TRBV6-5|TRBJ1-1|NA|NA
CAISGWGPLTEAFF
TGTGCCATTTCCGGTTGGGGCCCGTTGACTGAAGCTTTCTTT
>TRBV7-9|TRBJ2-1|TRBD2|NA
CASSLGLGIKAYNEQFF
TGTGCCAGCAGCTTGGGACTAGGGATTAAAGCCTACAATGAGCAGTTCTTC
>TRBV3-1/TRBV3-2|TRBJ2-3|NA|NA
CASSQAAPGVGDTQYF
TGTGCCAGCAGCCAAGCGGCCCCGGGGGTAGGAGATACGCAGTATTTT
>TRBV12-3/TRBV12-4|TRBJ1-6|NA|NA
CASSFQGRSPLHF
TGTGCCAGCAGTTTCCAGGGGCGTTCACCCCTCCACTTT
>TRBV2|TRBJ1-1|TRBD1|NA
CASSEFIWGQFSNTEAFF
TGTGCCAGCAGTGAATTTATTTGGGGACAGTTCTCGAACACTGAAGCTTTCTTT
>TRBV3-1/TRBV3-2|TRBJ2-2|NA|NA
CASSPQGGELFF
TGTGCCAGCAGCCCCCAGGGCGGGGAGCTGTTTTTT
>TRBV19|TRBJ2-1|NA|NA
CASSNANSGRGEQFF
TGTGCCAGTAGTAACGCAAACTCAGGGCGAGGTGAGCAGTTCTTC
>TRBV9|TRBJ2-1|NA|NA
CASSVEQGGYNEQFF
TGTGCCAGCAGCGTAGAACAGGGGGGGTACAATGAGCAGTTCTTC
>TRBV6-5|TRBJ1-2|NA|NA
CASIPGGAHGYTF
TGTGCCAGCATCCCCGGGGGGGCGCATGGCTACACCTTC
>TRBV28|TRBJ2-7|NA|NA
CASSLSLGGSIYEQYF
TGTGCCAGCAGTTTATCACTAGGCGGGTCTATCTACGAGCAGTACTTC
>TRBV4-1|TRBJ2-5|NA|NA
CASSQVRQLDFPETQYF
TGCGCCAGCAGCCAAGTCCGCCAACTGGACTTCCCCGAGACCCAGTACTTC
>TRBV6-5|TRBJ1-6|NA|once
CASRRSSYNSPLHF
TGTGCCAGCAGGAGGAGCTCCTATAATTCACCCCTCCACTTT